The 11 T cell receptor beta chains in this list originate from one sample, sequenced in a study of shared T cell receptors in the human thymus. Clones were read by immunoSEQ multiplex PCR, and TCRdb kept only the in-frame ones, dropping some. The sample consists of hundreds of thousands of clones, more than 75% of them appearing once. The same sample was also studied in work on human thymus T cells.

The sequencing input was thymocytes. The receptor set was obtained from a boy less than two years old with a congenital heart defect.

This chain links TRBV27 with TRBJ1-6; TRBD1 agrees at 7 bases. The V gene end was trimmed by 3 bases and the J gene end by 5 bases; junction bases not matched to a gene: 13. The CDR3 runs 18 residues. Per the germline V gene, CDR1 is MNHEY and CDR2 is SMNVEV (reference sequence). As DNA, the CDR3 is TGTGCCAGCAGTTTGTACAACCGAGGGGGCCCAAATAATTCACCCCTCCACTTT. Amino acid sequence: CASSLYNRGGPNNSPLHF.

CDR3 in amino acids: CASSRSRDRGHEQYF. The DNA for the CDR3 is TGCGCCAGCAGCCGTAGCCGGGACAGGGGGCACGAGCAGTACTTC. The rearrangement links TRBV4-1 to TRBJ2-7, with 12 bases identical to TRBD1. There are 15 residues in the CDR3. From germline, CDR1 is MGHRA and CDR2 YSYEKL. The V segment lost 4 bases and the J segment 5 bases; nucleotides outside the gene matches: 6.

The chain is built from TRBV10-3 and TRBJ1-5, with D possibly being TRBD1 (5 bases). This CDR3 has 14 residues. Germline loops: CDR1 ENHRY, CDR2 SYGVKD. Trimming took 5 bases from V and 3 from J, leaving 11 bases between them. The CDR3 DNA reads TGTGCCATCAGTAGCGACAGCTACAATCAGCCCCAGCATTTT. This gives the protein CAISSDSYNQPQHF.

The chain has TRBV10-3 and TRBJ1-2, with 9 bases matching TRBD1. The trim removed 3 bases at V and 2 bases at J, leaving 7 bases unmatched. The CDR3 has 16 residues. The germline V gene encodes CDR1 ENHRY and CDR2 SYGVKD. In DNA form, the CDR3 reads TGTGCCATCAGTGATATGTCGGACAGGGGAAACTATGGCTACACCTTC. This sequence encodes CAISDMSDRGNYGYTF.

This clone was detected a few times. The V gene is TRBV6-5, the J gene TRBJ1-3; TRBD1 aligns across 7 bases. The trim removed 4 bases at V and 2 bases at J, leaving 5 bases unmatched. The germline gives CDR1 MNHEY, CDR2 SVGAGI. The CDR3 loop spans 15 amino acids. The CDR3 coding sequence is TGTGCCAGCAGTTCCGAGACAGGGACTGGAAACACCATATATTTT. Its protein is CASSSETGTGNTIYF.

The CDR3 region is CASRPYRGSNYGYTF. In DNA form, the CDR3 reads TGTGCAAGTCGTCCGTACAGGGGATCTAACTATGGCTACACCTTC. The chain uses TRBV12-2 and TRBJ1-2; the DNA was not compared with TRBD1, the D call given in the table. TRBV12-2 is classified as a pseudogene. The CDR3 runs 15 residues.

This clone showed up just a few times. The chain is built from TRBV9 and TRBJ2-2; the match to TRBD2 covers 7 bases. Germline loops: CDR1 SGDLS, CDR2 YYNGEE. The V gene end was trimmed by 0 bases and the J gene end by 5 bases; junction bases not matched to a gene: 7. The CDR3 is 16 residues long. CDR3 sequence (DNA): TGTGCCAGCAGCGTAGTTTCTGCGGGAGATACCGGGGAGCTGTTTTTT. As protein: CASSVVSAGDTGELFF.

The chain uses TRBV12-5 and TRBJ2-3; 8 nucleotides match TRBD1. V lost 1 base and J lost 5; bases outside the gene matches: 8. The CDR3 has 16 amino acids. Germline lookup yields CDR1 LGHNT and CDR2 FRNRAP. The chain's CDR3 is CASGLAYRQGIDTQYF. CDR3 coding DNA: TGTGCTAGTGGTTTGGCATACCGACAGGGGATAGATACGCAGTATTTT.

The J gene is TRBJ2-5, the V gene TRBV4-3, with 12 positions matching TRBD2. The CDR3 is 19 residues long. Trimming took 1 base from V and 4 from J; bases not matched to a gene: 13. CDR1 is LGHNA, CDR2 YSLEER, per germline. The CDR3 loop reads CASSQALGASGRVRETQYF. The CDR3 DNA reads as TGCGCCAGCAGCCAAGCCCTAGGTGCTAGCGGGAGGGTCCGAGAGACCCAGTACTTC.

V is TRBV5-5 and J is TRBJ1-5; maybe TRBD1 (5 bases). The CDR3 loop spans 15 amino acids. With 4 bases removed from V and 2 bases from J, the gap between germline ends came to 13 bases. CDR1 is SGHKS and CDR2 is YYEKEE in the germline V gene (reference sequence). The CDR3 sequence: CASSKAGHRNQPQHF. The DNA of the CDR3 is TGTGCCAGCAGCAAAGCCGGACACCGCAATCAGCCCCAGCATTTT. The variable domain in full, completed from reference TRBV5-5 and TRBJ1-5, reads DAGVTQSPTHLIKTRGQQVTLRCSPISGHKSVSWYQQVLGQGPQFIFQYYEKEERGRGNFPDRFSARQFPNYSSELNVNALLLGDSALYLCASSKAGHRNQPQHFGDGTRLSIL.

As regards this clone: The same CDR3 also results from other DNA sequences found in this sample. V usage is TRBV27 and J usage is TRBJ1-1, with TRBD1 matching 8 bases. V was clipped by 6 bases and J by 0 bases; unmatched bases: 3. Germline-derived CDR1 and CDR2 are MNHEY and SMNVEV (reference sequence). CDR3 length: 14 amino acids. In DNA, the CDR3 is TGTGCCAGCAGCCGGACAGGGATGAACACTGAAGCTTTCTTT. Translation: CASSRTGMNTEAFF.